Listed below are T cell receptor beta chains from one sample, sequenced in a study of OX40 agonist ivuxolimab in advanced cancers. Measured with immunoSEQ multiplex PCR; TCRdb has only the in-frame clones, and not every one. This table holds roughly 72,000 clones, roughly nine tenths found once. The specimen comprised CD4+ or CD8+ T cells sorted from blood, sampled in a trial of the OX40 agonist ivuxolimab. The receptors come from an adult with an advanced solid tumor such as melanoma, head and neck, liver or kidney cancer. CDR3s include the opening cysteine and the closing phenylalanine or tryptophan. Size is omitted from some rows. Given values are once, few, many or a class for expanded clones.

CDR3aa,j_gene,v_gene,abundance
CASSQTSGGGFYNEQFF,TRBJ2-1,TRBV28,NA
CASSSPRGYEQYF,TRBJ2-7,TRBV27,NA
CASSIRSGGAGEQYF,TRBJ2-7,TRBV7-8,NA
CASSEVSGTGEEQYF,TRBJ2-7,TRBV2,NA
CSVEPRGGYSYGYTF,TRBJ1-2,TRBV29-1,once
CASNRDYNSPLHF,TRBJ1-6,TRBV28,once
CASKLTPEAEQFF,TRBJ2-1,TRBV5-1,NA
CATSAFTGGDQSYEQYF,TRBJ2-7,TRBV15,NA
CSVREYEQYF,TRBJ2-7,TRBV29-1,NA
CASKWRMGSYNEQFF,TRBJ2-1,TRBV4-1,NA
CASSRVLISYEQYF,TRBJ2-7,TRBV28,NA
CASSLQGRPNYGYTF,TRBJ1-2,TRBV19,NA
CASSPRGGSSYEQYF,TRBJ2-7,TRBV6-5,NA
CASSGKGNQPQHF,TRBJ1-5,TRBV19,NA
CASKLADNEQFF,TRBJ2-1,TRBV6-5,NA
CASSATGNTEAFF,TRBJ1-1,TRBV18,few
CASGQGQGAADTQYF,TRBJ2-3,TRBV12-5,once
CASSESGSEQFF,TRBJ2-1,TRBV10-2,NA
CASSVGSGRGNEQFF,TRBJ2-1,TRBV9,NA
CASMAAQNQETQYF,TRBJ2-5,TRBV2,NA
CASSDLRQGGIYEQYF,TRBJ2-7,TRBV10-1,NA
CASSYSTSYEQYF,TRBJ2-7,TRBV27,NA
CASSSGQTVNTEAFF,TRBJ1-1,TRBV28,NA
CASSPSHEAFF,TRBJ1-1,TRBV18,NA
CASSQRTPGQGSIQYF,TRBJ2-4,TRBV4-1,NA
CATSREDFTSYEQYF,TRBJ2-7,TRBV15,few
CASGPNTGELFF,TRBJ2-2,TRBV7-3,NA
CASSLQLEELFF,TRBJ2-2,TRBV5-1,NA
CASSGTGGIAGELFF,TRBJ2-2,TRBV7-3,NA
CASSLWYSRVIVGELGSYEQYF,TRBJ2-7,TRBV28,NA
CASTLWGGTSVPGELFF,TRBJ2-2,TRBV10-2,NA
CASSLGTSGGTDTQYF,TRBJ2-3,TRBV5-4,NA
CAIKAHRDRGQDEQFF,TRBJ2-1,TRBV10-3,once
CASSPLGGPDTQYF,TRBJ2-3,TRBV7-9,few
CASTVWAGNTEAFF,TRBJ1-1,TRBV14,NA
CASSPQGQGAGQPQHF,TRBJ1-5,TRBV5-1,NA
CASSLGQPPMNTEAFF,TRBJ1-1,TRBV6-5,NA
CASSLWTGAYEQYF,TRBJ2-7,TRBV6-5,few
CASSTPGQGEHTGELFF,TRBJ2-2,TRBV21-1,NA
CASSSAKNTIYF,TRBJ1-3,TRBV5-6,NA
CASGLTRGQADNEQFF,TRBJ2-1,TRBV12-5,NA
CASTSSGRGHGYTF,TRBJ1-2,TRBV28,NA